This TCR beta chain was obtained from a study of T cells in Graves' hyperthyroidism and ophthalmopathy. Findings and caveats of the study: Prediction of ophthalmopathy progression came a median approximately 6.6 months pre-onset. In simple terms, a model built on 13 V-J features told ophthalmopathy apart from stable hyperthyroidism.

The table lists this clonotype with many counts. No antigen is known for it. RNA transcripts served as the template for amplifying TCR beta CDR3 regions. HTBI primers were used for first-round RT-PCR of the TCR CDR3. TCRdb redid the calling of the multiplex PCR reads with MiXCR, one entry per CDR3 protein. The sample has around 560,000 distinct CDR3 sequences, about a sixth seen once. PBMCs were obtained from 7.5 to 10 ml fresh peripheral blood. The germline V gene has CDR1 MDHEN and CDR2 SYDVKM. The CDR3 totals 13 residues. J gave up 8 bases and V 5 bases, and 5 bases lay outside the gene matches. V gene TRBV28 combines with J gene TRBJ2-1; TRBD1 agrees at 8 bases. This TCR came from a woman in her late teens or twenties with Graves' hyperthyroidism. The specimen was blood. The CDR3 reads CASSLTTGDEQFF. For the CDR3, the DNA is TGTGCCAGCAGTCTAACGACAGGGGATGAGCAGTTCTTC.